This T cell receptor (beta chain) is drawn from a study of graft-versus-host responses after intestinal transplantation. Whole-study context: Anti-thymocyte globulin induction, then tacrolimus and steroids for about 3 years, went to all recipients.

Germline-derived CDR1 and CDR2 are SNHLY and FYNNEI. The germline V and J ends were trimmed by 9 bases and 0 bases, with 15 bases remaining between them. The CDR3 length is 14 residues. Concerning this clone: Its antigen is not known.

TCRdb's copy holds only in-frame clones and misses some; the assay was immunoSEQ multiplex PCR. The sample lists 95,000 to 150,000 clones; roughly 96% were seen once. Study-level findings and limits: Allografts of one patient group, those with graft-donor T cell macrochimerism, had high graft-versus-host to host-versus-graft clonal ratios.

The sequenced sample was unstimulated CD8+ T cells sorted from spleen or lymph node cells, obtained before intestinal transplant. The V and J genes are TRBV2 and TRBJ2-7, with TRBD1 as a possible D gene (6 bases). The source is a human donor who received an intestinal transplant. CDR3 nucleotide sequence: TGTGCCAGTTACCGGGACACCAGCTCCTACGAGCAGTACTTC. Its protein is CASYRDTSSYEQYF.